Shown below are 32 T cell receptor beta chains from a single sample sequenced in a study of B cell selection in AIRE deficiency. Clones were sequenced by immunoSEQ multiplex PCR, and TCRdb holds only the in-frame ones, with some missing. The data contain some 24,000 clones, 96% of them singletons. Conventional CD4 T cells were sorted as CD4+CD127+ cells. Sequenced material: CD4+CD127+ conventional T cells sorted from PBMCs. These receptors originate from a human donor in good health.

V and J are TRBV5-8 and TRBJ2-2, with D uncertain. CDR3 length: 14 residues. V was clipped by 3 bases and J by 0 bases, with 6 bases between them. Per germline, CDR1 SGHTS and CDR2 YDEGEE. As DNA, the CDR3 is TGTGCCAGCAGCTACGATGCGAACACCGGGGAGCTGTTTTTT. Its protein is CASSYDANTGELFF.

This clone is a singleton in its sample. The chain combines TRBV5-1 with TRBJ2-3; D is unresolved. The CDR3 contains 14 residues. Per germline, CDR1 SGHRS and CDR2 YFSETQ. Trimming stripped 4 bases from V and 0 bases from J, with 9 bases between. The CDR3 sequence: CASSPDGSTDTQYF. For the CDR3, the DNA is TGCGCCAGCAGCCCGGACGGGAGCACAGATACGCAGTATTTT. Filled out from reference TRBV5-1 and TRBJ2-3, the complete variable domain reads KAGVTQTPRYLIKTRGQQVTLSCSPISGHRSVSWYQQTPGQGLQFLFEYFSETQRNKGNFPGRFSGRQFSNSRSEMNVSTLELGDSALYLCASSPDGSTDTQYFGPGTRLTVL.

The V gene is TRBV4-1, the J gene TRBJ2-3, with a tentative D call TRBD2 (5 bases). The CDR3 has 15 amino acids. CDR1 and CDR2 from the germline V gene are MGHRA and YSYEKL. The V end lost 3 bases, the J end lost 8 bases, and 18 bases lay between the germline ends. The DNA of the CDR3 is TGCGCCAGCAGCCAGACGATCCTACTAGAGGGTACGCAGTATTTT. This encodes CASSQTILLEGTQYF.

This clone was observed a single time. J is TRBJ1-3 and V is TRBV19; D is possibly TRBD1 (6 bases). V shed 5 bases and J shed 0 bases, with 14 bases lying between them. The CDR3 consists of 16 residues. Germline assignment: CDR1 LNHDA and CDR2 SQIVND (reference sequence). CDR3 in amino acids: CASSLKTGTSGNTIYF. CDR3 coding DNA: TGTGCCAGTAGTCTTAAAACAGGGACCTCTGGAAACACCATATATTTT.

The chain combines TRBV7-8 with TRBJ2-7; D ambiguous. This CDR3 spans 16 amino acids. The ends were cut back, 1 base at V and 0 bases at J, with 13 bases in the middle. Germline V lookup: CDR1 SGHVS, CDR2 FQNEAQ. The CDR3 here is CASSLVPGYSSYEQYF. The CDR3 nucleotides are TGTGCCAGCAGCTTAGTACCCGGGTACTCCTCCTACGAGCAGTACTTC.

The J gene is TRBJ1-2, the V gene TRBV7-6, with D unclear. The CDR3 consists of 16 residues. CDR1 and CDR2 from the germline V gene are SGHVS and FNYEAQ. Between the trimmed V and J ends, which lost 5 bases and 2 bases, there was a span of 18 bases. Here the CDR3 reads CASSPRLGFENYGYTF. In DNA, the CDR3 is TGTGCCAGCAGCCCCCGTCTAGGCTTCGAGAACTATGGCTACACCTTC.

This clone was seen only once. The chain joins TRBV7-6 to TRBJ2-7; D remains unclear. Between the trimmed V and J ends, which lost 5 bases and 0 bases, there was a span of 5 bases. The CDR3 runs 12 residues. Germline V gene sequence: CDR1 SGHVS, CDR2 FNYEAQ. The CDR3 DNA reads as TGTGCCAGCAGCCCCGCCTCCTACGAGCAGTACTTC. It is translated as CASSPASYEQYF.

J is TRBJ1-1 and V is TRBV18; possibly TRBD1 for D (6 bases). Trimming took 2 bases from V and 4 from J, leaving 11 bases between them. Germline lookup yields CDR1 KGHSH and CDR2 LQKENI. This CDR3 is built from 14 residues. The CDR3 loop is CASSPGGGGTEAFF. The CDR3 bases are TGTGCCAGCTCACCAGGAGGGGGGGGCACTGAAGCTTTCTTT.

The rearrangement links TRBV18 to TRBJ1-3; D is undetermined. Trimming removed 2 bases from V and 0 bases from J, with 8 bases in between. Germline V gives CDR1 KGHSH, CDR2 LQKENI. This CDR3 region has 15 residues. The DNA for the CDR3 is TGTGCCAGCTCACCAGTTGGCACCTCTGGAAACACCATATATTTT. It specifies CASSPVGTSGNTIYF.

The chain carries TRBV27 and TRBJ1-5; a weak D match, TRBD1 (5 bases). The CDR3 sequence is 15 residues long. Deletions cut 3 bases from V and 0 bases from J, with 9 bases between. Germline V lookup: CDR1 MNHEY, CDR2 SMNVEV (reference sequence). Here the CDR3 reads CASSLTVASNQPQHF. CDR3 nucleotides: TGTGCCAGCAGTTTGACAGTCGCTAGCAATCAGCCCCAGCATTTT.

The rearrangement joins TRBV2 to TRBJ1-2; no clear D. V dropped 10 bases and J dropped 2 bases, with 8 bases sitting between them. Germline CDR1 is SNHLY and CDR2 is FYNNEI. The CDR3 has 11 residues. The CDR3 DNA reads TGTGCCACCGGGCCGAACTATGGCTACACCTTC. Translated, it gives CATGPNYGYTF.

The sample holds one count of this clone. The chain combines TRBV5-4 with TRBJ2-5; 10 nucleotides line up with TRBD2. This CDR3 region has 14 residues. Unmatched junction bases numbered 2, after V lost 3 bases and J lost 3 bases. CDR1 is SGHNT and CDR2 is YYREEE in the germline V gene (reference sequence). The CDR3 reads CASSSLAGKETQYF. CDR3 bases: TGTGCCAGCAGCTCACTAGCGGGGAAAGAGACCCAGTACTTC.

This chain uses TRBV15 with TRBJ2-6, with TRBD1 identical over 7 bases. The germline CDR1 and CDR2 sequences are LNHNV and YYDKDF (reference sequence). The CDR3 is made up of 17 amino acids. The junction had 7 bases not matched to a gene; V was cut back by 5 bases and J by 0 bases. The DNA for the CDR3 is TGTGCCACCAGCGGGGGACAGCTACACTCTGGGGCCAACGTCCTGACTTTC. This encodes CATSGGQLHSGANVLTF.

The gene calls are TRBV7-2 and TRBJ2-3; D is ambiguous. The CDR3 contains 13 residues. Trimming pared 6 bases from V and 2 bases from J, leaving 9 bases between. CDR1 and CDR2 from the germline V gene are SGHTA and FQGNSA. The CDR3 here is CASSSYSTDTQYF. Written as DNA, the CDR3 is TGTGCCAGCAGTTCCTATTCCACAGATACGCAGTATTTT.

The CDR3 DNA sequence: TGTGCCAGCAGCCCCGGACAGGGAAACACTGAAGCTTTCTTT. This translates into CASSPGQGNTEAFF. The gene calls are TRBV5-4 and TRBJ1-1; 8 nucleotides agree with TRBD1. V shed 4 bases, J shed 2 bases, and the junction held 4 bases outside the gene matches. The CDR3 loop spans 14 amino acids. CDR1 and CDR2 from the germline V gene are SGHNT and YYREEE (reference sequence).

The V gene is TRBV7-9, the J gene TRBJ2-5, with 12 bases lining up with TRBD2. The CDR3 totals 14 residues. Germline lookup yields CDR1 SEHNR and CDR2 FQNEAQ (reference sequence). V was clipped by 4 bases and J by 5 bases; unmatched bases: 2. CDR3 residues: CASSSLAGGETQYF. The CDR3 region has the DNA TGTGCCAGCAGCTCCCTAGCGGGAGGGGAGACCCAGTACTTC.

V gene TRBV4-3 combines with J gene TRBJ2-7, with 7 positions matching TRBD2. The germline V gene encodes CDR1 LGHNA and CDR2 YSLEER. The CDR3 spans 15 residues. V trimming: 4 bases; J trimming: 6 bases; junction bases outside the gene matches: 12. The CDR3 DNA follows: TGCGCCAGCAGCCCCCGTAGCGGGCGGGATAGCGAGCAGTACTTC. As protein: CASSPRSGRDSEQYF.

This clone was observed a single time. The chain combines TRBV28 with TRBJ2-2, with TRBD2 matching over 11 bases. The CDR3 loop spans 16 amino acids. V was clipped by 5 bases and J by 4 bases; unmatched bases: 6. CDR1 MDHEN and CDR2 SYDVKM come from the germline V gene. The chain's CDR3 is CASSLLAGASTGELFF. The CDR3 nucleotides read TGTGCCAGCAGTCTACTAGCGGGAGCTTCCACCGGGGAGCTGTTTTTT.

The rearrangement uses TRBV7-2 and TRBJ1-1; D gene uncertain. V was shortened by 6 bases and J by 1 base, with 12 bases between the two germline ends. Germline V gives CDR1 SGHTA, CDR2 FQGNSA. The CDR3 is 14 residues long. CDR3 DNA: TGTGCCAGCAGTACCACGACCGGGAACACTGAAGCTTTCTTT. Encoded protein: CASSTTTGNTEAFF.

In this sample, this clone turned up once. The rearrangement joins TRBV7-3 to TRBJ2-2; 7 positions match TRBD1. CDR3 length equals 16 residues. Looked up from germline, CDR1 is SGHTA and CDR2 is FQGTGA. After removal of 3 bases from V and 5 bases from J, the junction contained 9 bases not matched to a gene. CDR3 region: CASSFQTGRVTGELFF. The CDR3 DNA reads TGTGCCAGCAGCTTCCAGACAGGGAGAGTGACCGGGGAGCTGTTTTTT.

The chain combines TRBV5-1 with TRBJ2-2; unclear D gene. V was pared by 0 bases and J by 1 base, with 7 bases between. In germline, CDR1 is SGHRS, CDR2 YFSETQ. The CDR3 has 15 residues. CDR3 nucleotides: TGCGCCAGCAGCTTGGCCGGATTGAACACCGGGGAGCTGTTTTTT. This sequence encodes CASSLAGLNTGELFF. The full variable domain, completed using reference TRBV5-1 and TRBJ2-2, is KAGVTQTPRYLIKTRGQQVTLSCSPISGHRSVSWYQQTPGQGLQFLFEYFSETQRNKGNFPGRFSGRQFSNSRSEMNVSTLELGDSALYLCASSLAGLNTGELFFGEGSRLTVL.

The V and J genes are TRBV5-4 and TRBJ2-1; TRBD2 matches at 14 bases. Germline loops: CDR1 SGHNT, CDR2 YYREEE (reference sequence). This CDR3 contains 17 residues. The junction had 4 bases not matched to a gene; V was cut back by 5 bases and J by 0 bases. The CDR3 nucleotides are TGTGCCAGCAGTTCGACTAGCGGGAGGGGCTCCTACAATGAGCAGTTCTTC. It yields the protein CASSSTSGRGSYNEQFF.

The rearrangement links TRBV27 to TRBJ2-7, with 10 bases aligning to TRBD1. This CDR3 is 14 amino acids long. Germline V lookup: CDR1 MNHEY, CDR2 SMNVEV (reference sequence). Germline trimming cut 3 bases from V and 4 bases from J; bases unmatched to any gene: 3. The CDR3 bases are TGTGCCAGCAGTTTCCTGGGACAGGGGTACGAGCAGTACTTC. Its protein product is CASSFLGQGYEQYF.

This chain uses TRBV7-9 with TRBJ1-1; the D gene is possibly TRBD1 (6 bases). Per germline, CDR1 SEHNR and CDR2 FQNEAQ (reference sequence). V gave up 3 bases and J gave up 0 bases, with 8 bases separating them. This CDR3 spans 14 amino acids. CDR3 coding DNA: TGTGCCAGCAGCTTCCAGGGGTTGAACACTGAAGCTTTCTTT. It translates to CASSFQGLNTEAFF.

This chain uses TRBV6-5 with TRBJ1-5, with no clear D. V lost 9 bases, J lost 4 bases, and 13 bases lay in between. Per germline, CDR1 MNHEY and CDR2 SVGAGI. The CDR3 has 13 residues. CDR3 nucleotides: TGTGCCAGTCACCGAGCCGTTAATCAGCCCCAGCATTTT. Translated: CASHRAVNQPQHF.

This sequence joins TRBV4-3 and TRBJ2-7; TRBD2 matches at 14 bases. V was clipped by 3 bases and J by 7 bases; unmatched bases: 5. In germline, CDR1 is LGHNA, CDR2 YSLEER. This CDR3 is 15 amino acids long. CDR3 sequence (DNA): TGCGCCAGCAGCCAGGGACTAGCGGGAGTTAGGGAGCAGTACTTC. Amino acid sequence: CASSQGLAGVREQYF.

The chain is built from TRBV5-8 and TRBJ2-1; possible D gene TRBD2, 5 bases. The ends were cut back, 4 bases at V and 1 base at J, with 12 bases in the middle. CDR1 and CDR2 from the germline V gene are SGHTS and YDEGEE. CDR3 size: 15 residues. The CDR3 protein is CASSLPGSSYNEQFF. The CDR3 DNA reads TGTGCCAGCAGCCTTCCGGGGAGTTCCTACAATGAGCAGTTCTTC.

This clone was seen a single time. DNA for the CDR3: TGTGCCAGCAGCTTCGGACAGATGAACACTGAAGCTTTCTTT. Translation gives CASSFGQMNTEAFF. The chain is built from TRBV7-6 and TRBJ1-1, with D perhaps TRBD1 (6 bases). V was clipped by 3 bases and J by 0 bases, with 8 bases between them. The germline CDR1 and CDR2 sequences are SGHVS and FNYEAQ. The CDR3 loop spans 14 amino acids. Full variable domain (missing parts from reference TRBV7-6 and TRBJ1-1): GAGVSQSPRYKVTKRGQDVALRCDPISGHVSLYWYRQALGQGPEFLTYFNYEAQQDKSGLPNDRFSAERPEGSISTLTIQRTEQRDSAMYRCASSFGQMNTEAFFGQGTRLTVV.

The genes are TRBV6-5 and TRBJ1-6, with D possibly matching TRBD1 (5 bases). V lost 6 bases, J lost 9 bases, and 15 bases lay in between. The germline V gene has CDR1 MNHEY and CDR2 SVGAGI. The CDR3 has 14 residues. CDR3 nucleotides: TGTGCCAGCAGCCCAGGGACTAGGTCTTCACCCCTCCACTTT. Translating it yields CASSPGTRSSPLHF.

V gene TRBV5-6 combines with J gene TRBJ1-4, with D uncertain. The germline V and J ends were trimmed by 2 bases and 4 bases, with 9 bases remaining between them. The CDR3 contains 14 residues. Germline assignment: CDR1 SGHDT and CDR2 YYEEEE. CDR3 region: CASSFTGLNEKLFF. DNA for the CDR3: TGTGCCAGCAGCTTCACGGGCCTTAATGAAAAACTGTTTTTT.

The chain carries TRBV28 and TRBJ2-2, with a weak D call TRBD1 (6 bases). CDR1 MDHEN and CDR2 SYDVKM come from the germline V gene. The V end was cut by 5 bases, the J end by 0 bases, with 10 bases between. This CDR3 has 15 residues. The DNA for the CDR3 is TGTGCCAGCAGTACCGGGACAACGAACACCGGGGAGCTGTTTTTT. It translates to CASSTGTTNTGELFF.

The chain combines TRBV10-1 with TRBJ1-2; weak D call: TRBD1 (6 bases). V gave up 0 bases and J gave up 8 bases, with 13 bases separating them. Looked up from germline, CDR1 is WNHNN and CDR2 is SYGVQD (reference sequence). The CDR3 is 14 residues long. The CDR3 sequence: CASSESGQPWGYTF. The CDR3 DNA follows: TGCGCCAGCAGTGAGTCAGGACAGCCGTGGGGCTACACCTTC.